These 14 T cell receptor beta chains originate from one sample sequenced in a study of blood T cell repertoires in COVID-19. Measured with immunoSEQ multiplex PCR; TCRdb has only the in-frame clones, and not every one. The sample lists 130,000 or so clones, around 81% occurring once. Input material: peripheral blood. The receptor set was obtained from a human donor in a cohort sampled during active COVID-19.

The count of this clone is one. For the CDR3, the DNA is TGTGCCAGCAGCCTGGACAGGGGGCTGACAGATACGCAGTATTTT. This translates into CASSLDRGLTDTQYF. The gene calls are TRBV7-8 and TRBJ2-3, with 11 bases identical to TRBD1. The V gene's germline CDR1 is SGHVS and CDR2 FQNEAQ. V was pared by 5 bases and J by 3 bases, with 4 bases of the junction left unmatched. The CDR3 sequence is 15 residues long.

In its sample, this clone was seen once. J is TRBJ2-5 and V is TRBV4-2, with TRBD2 as a possible D gene (7 bases). Germline CDR1 LGHNA, CDR2 YNFKEQ. The V gene lost 1 base and the J gene lost 1 base, with 13 bases spanning the gap. The CDR3 has 16 residues. The CDR3 coding sequence is TGTGCCAGCAGCCAAGGCGGCGGGGGCGCCCAAGAGACCCAGTACTTC. Its protein product is CASSQGGGGAQETQYF.

The CDR3 reads CASSAGRFYGYTF. The DNA of the CDR3 is TGTGCCAGCAGCGCAGGTCGATTCTATGGCTACACCTTC. This sequence joins TRBV7-9 and TRBJ1-2, with D unresolved. V lost 5 bases and J lost 4, with 11 bases in between. There are 13 residues in the CDR3. CDR1 and CDR2 (germline): SEHNR, FQNEAQ (reference sequence).

This clone occurred once. The chain recombines TRBV29-1 with TRBJ2-1; tentatively, D is TRBD2 (6 bases). Germline CDR1 and CDR2: SQVTM and ANQGSEA. V lost 0 bases to trimming and J lost 10 bases, with 13 bases between them. This CDR3 contains 13 residues. The CDR3 nucleotides read TGCAGCGTTGAAGAATTTGCAGGGAGGGAGCAGTTCTTC. It codes for CSVEEFAGREQFF.

The chain joins TRBV15 to TRBJ1-4; D not resolved. Germline-derived CDR1 and CDR2 are LNHNV and YYDKDF (reference sequence). Trimming removed 2 bases from V and 4 bases from J, with 5 bases in between. This CDR3 has 13 amino acids. The CDR3 DNA follows: TGTGCCACCAGCAGAAACGGTAATGAAAAACTGTTTTTT. Translating gives CATSRNGNEKLFF. Drawing the rest from reference TRBV15 and TRBJ1-4, the complete variable domain is DAMVIQNPRYQVTQFGKPVTLSCSQTLNHNVMYWYQQKSSQAPKLLFHYYDKDFNNEADTPDNFQSRRPNTSFCFLDIRSPGLGDTAMYLCATSRNGNEKLFFGSGTQLSVL.

This sequence joins TRBV7-9 and TRBJ1-5; 7 nucleotides line up with TRBD1. J was trimmed by 3 bases and V by 1 base; bases with no gene match: 9. Germline CDR1 SEHNR, CDR2 FQNEAQ (reference sequence). This CDR3 has 17 amino acids. CDR3 DNA: TGTGCCAGCAGCTTAGGTTTGGACAGGTCACTCAATCAGCCCCAGCATTTT. Encoded protein: CASSLGLDRSLNQPQHF.

This chain connects TRBV10-2 to TRBJ1-5, with D tentatively TRBD1 (6 bases). V gave up 3 bases and J gave up 10 bases, with 19 bases separating them. The CDR3 is 15 amino acids. The germline CDR1 and CDR2 sequences are WSHSY and SAAADI. CDR3 in amino acids: CASSDVGQLRGPQHF. The CDR3 nucleotides read TGCGCCAGCAGTGATGTAGGACAGTTAAGAGGACCCCAGCATTTT.

V and J are TRBV13 and TRBJ2-5; D might be TRBD1 (5 bases). V gave up 0 bases and J gave up 3 bases, with 5 bases separating them. The CDR3 is 13 amino acids. Germline V gene sequence: CDR1 PRHDT, CDR2 FYEKMQ (reference sequence). The CDR3 DNA is TGTGCCAGCAGCTTAGGAGGGGAAGAGACCCAGTACTTC. Its protein product is CASSLGGEETQYF.

V usage is TRBV3-1 (or the pseudogene TRBV3-2) and J usage is TRBJ1-5, with no clear D. The V and J ends lost 0 bases and 0 bases respectively, with 6 bases between them. The CDR3 extends over 15 amino acids. Germline V gene sequence: CDR1 LGHDT, CDR2 YNNKEL (reference sequence). This CDR3 reads CASSQDPGSNQPQHF. The CDR3 coding sequence is TGTGCCAGCAGCCAAGATCCCGGTAGCAATCAGCCCCAGCATTTT.

This rearrangement joins TRBV6-1 to TRBJ2-1; 14 positions match TRBD2. CDR3 size: 16 residues. J lost 9 bases, V lost 3 bases, and 7 bases had no gene match. Looked up from germline, CDR1 is MNHNS and CDR2 is SASEGT. CDR3 nucleotides: TGTGCCAGCAGTGATTGGACTAGCGGGGGGAATAGTGAGCAGTTCTTC. Its protein is CASSDWTSGGNSEQFF.

The chain recombines TRBV6-4 with TRBJ2-3; perhaps TRBD1 as D (7 bases). Trimming cost V 9 bases and J 4 bases, with 14 bases left between them. The CDR3 covers 13 residues. Per the germline V gene, CDR1 is MRHNA and CDR2 is SNTAGT. CDR3 DNA: TGTGCCAGTTCAGACAGGGACTCAGATACGCAGTATTTT. Translating it yields CASSDRDSDTQYF.

The chain joins TRBV27 to TRBJ2-2; a possible D gene is TRBD1 (5 bases). CDR1 MNHEY and CDR2 SMNVEV come from the germline V gene (reference sequence). The CDR3 extends over 15 amino acids. V was cut by 2 bases and J by 5 bases, with 12 bases left in between. The CDR3 protein is CASSLRQGWTGELFF. The CDR3 DNA follows: TGTGCCAGCAGTTTAAGGCAGGGCTGGACCGGGGAGCTGTTTTTT.

The V call is TRBV10-2, the J call TRBJ1-3; 7 nucleotides match TRBD1. V was clipped by 8 bases and J by 0 bases; unmatched bases: 7. Germline CDR1 and CDR2: WSHSY and SAAADI. This CDR3 spans 15 amino acids. The DNA for the CDR3 is TGCGCCAGCCAACCCGGGACAGTCTCTGGAAACACCATATATTTT. Protein product: CASQPGTVSGNTIYF.

The genes are TRBV7-8 and TRBJ1-5, with D maybe TRBD1 (6 bases). The V gene's germline CDR1 is SGHVS and CDR2 FQNEAQ. V was shortened by 5 bases and J by 2 bases, with 16 bases between the two germline ends. There are 16 residues in the CDR3. The DNA of the CDR3 is TGTGCCAGCAGCCCAAGTCAGGGGTTGGGCAATCAGCCCCAGCATTTT. This sequence encodes CASSPSQGLGNQPQHF.